The 32 T cell receptor beta chains reported below all come from one sample, sequenced in a study of blood T cell repertoires in COVID-19 (TCRdb year 2020). The library was generated by the immunoSEQ multiplex PCR assay. The clones in this table, taken by TCRdb from immuneACCESS, are in-frame only. Not every clone is retained; where verified, under half of the shortfall comes from an unresolved V gene, and the cause of the rest is unknown. Recorded for this sample are 100,000 to 150,000 clones; roughly 91% of them occurred a single time. More than 3.5% of the sample is taken by the ten largest. Sequencing was performed on peripheral blood. These receptors came from a man in his sixties with COVID-19, enrolled during active disease.

There are a few counts of this clone. The chain has TRBV28 and TRBJ1-1; D gene ambiguous. Germline V CDR1 and CDR2: MDHEN, SYDVKM. The CDR3 is 16 amino acids. Deletions cut 4 bases from V and 4 bases from J, with 19 bases between. The DNA for the CDR3 is TGTGCCAGCAGTTCGGAGGCCAAGGGTCAAAGCACTGAAGCTTTCTTT. This codes for CASSSEAKGQSTEAFF.

This chain connects TRBV27 to TRBJ1-4; TRBD1 aligns across 10 bases. CDR1 MNHEY and CDR2 SMNVEV come from the germline V gene (reference sequence). V lost 4 bases, J lost 0 bases, and 5 bases stayed unmatched. This CDR3 comprises 17 residues. This CDR3 is CASSSDRGLPTNEKLFF. The DNA for the CDR3 is TGTGCCAGCAGTTCAGACAGGGGGCTCCCAACTAATGAAAAACTGTTTTTT.

The chain carries TRBV7-9 and TRBJ2-7, with a tentative D call TRBD2 (5 bases). CDR1 SEHNR and CDR2 FQNEAQ come from the germline V gene (reference sequence). The ends were cut back, 2 bases at V and 4 bases at J, with 6 bases in the middle. The CDR3 spans 12 residues. Here the CDR3 reads CASSLSGYEQYF. The CDR3 nucleotides read TGTGCCAGCAGCTTAAGCGGTTACGAGCAGTACTTC. The entire variable domain, with the rest obtained from reference TRBV7-9 and TRBJ2-7, is as follows: DTGVSQNPRHKITKRGQNVTFRCDPISEHNRLYWYRQTLGQGPEFLTYFQNEAQLEKSRLLSDRFSAERPKGSFSTLEIQRTEQGDSAMYLCASSLSGYEQYFGPGTRLTVT.

In this sample, this clone turned up a few times. Written as DNA, the CDR3 is TGTGCCAGCAGCAAGGATGAGGAGAGTGCCAGCAATCAGCCCCAGCATTTT. It translates to CASSKDEESASNQPQHF. The rearrangement links TRBV21-1 to TRBJ1-5. TRBV21-1 is annotated as a pseudogene. CDR3 length: 17 residues.

J is TRBJ1-1 and V is TRBV5-1; D gene uncertain. This CDR3 is 16 amino acids long. Germline V gene sequence: CDR1 SGHRS, CDR2 YFSETQ. The V end was cut by 0 bases, the J end by 0 bases, with 12 bases between. In nucleotides, the CDR3 is TGCGCCAGCAGCTTGGAATCACAGCTACTGAACACTGAAGCTTTCTTT. Protein product: CASSLESQLLNTEAFF.

This chain links TRBV5-1 with TRBJ2-3; perhaps TRBD1 as D (6 bases). V lost 4 bases, J lost 5 bases, and 14 bases lay in between. Per the germline V gene, CDR1 is SGHRS and CDR2 is YFSETQ. The CDR3 loop spans 14 amino acids. The CDR3 nucleotides read TGCGCCAGCAGCGCTTCTGGGGGCCAAGATACGCAGTATTTT. Its translation is CASSASGGQDTQYF.

This chain joins TRBV18 and TRBJ2-7; 9 positions agree with TRBD1. Germline assignment: CDR1 KGHSH and CDR2 LQKENI. The CDR3 is 14 amino acids. The ends lost 4 bases at V and 0 bases at J; junction bases unmatched: 1. CDR3 residues: CASSQGQGSYEQYF. In DNA form, the CDR3 reads TGTGCCAGCTCACAGGGACAGGGCTCCTACGAGCAGTACTTC.

The chain recombines TRBV7-8 with TRBJ2-7; TRBD1 matches 7 bases. Trimming at V came to 6 bases and at J to 2 bases, leaving 10 bases not matched to a gene. The CDR3 sequence is 15 residues long. Germline CDR1 and CDR2: SGHVS and FQNEAQ. CDR3: CASRPRDSRAYEQYF. The CDR3 region has the DNA TGTGCCAGCAGGCCCCGGGACAGTCGGGCCTACGAGCAGTACTTC.

The gene calls are TRBV4-3 and TRBJ2-7, with TRBD2 matching 11 bases. In germline, CDR1 is LGHNA, CDR2 YSLEER. Trimming took 0 bases from V and 6 from J; bases not matched to a gene: 7. The CDR3 is 16 residues long. CDR3 in amino acids: CASSQEPLAGVGEQYF. The CDR3 DNA reads as TGCGCCAGCAGCCAAGAACCACTAGCGGGGGTGGGCGAGCAGTACTTC.

On this clone itself: At the DNA level, this CDR3 is encoded by other sequences in the same sample as well. CDR3 region: CASSPPTGNYGYTF. The CDR3 DNA follows: TGTGCCAGCAGCCCACCGACTGGGAACTATGGCTACACCTTC. The rearrangement uses TRBV28 and TRBJ1-2, with D unclear. From germline, CDR1 is MDHEN and CDR2 SYDVKM. The CDR3 has 14 amino acids. The ends were cut back, 6 bases at V and 2 bases at J, with 13 bases in the middle.

V and J are TRBV19 and TRBJ1-5; 10 bases are a match to TRBD1. The CDR3 sequence is 15 residues long. Germline V gene data show CDR1 as LNHDA and CDR2 as SQIVND (reference sequence). With 3 bases clipped from V and 2 bases from J, the junction kept 1 base outside the gene matches. The CDR3, as DNA: TGTGCCAGTAGTATCGGGACAGGGGGCAATCAGCCCCAGCATTTT. Amino acids: CASSIGTGGNQPQHF.

This chain links TRBV10-3 with TRBJ2-5, with 11 bases fitting TRBD2. This CDR3 region has 16 residues. The J segment lost 2 bases and the V segment lost 4 bases, leaving 6 bases of the junction unmatched. CDR1 and CDR2 (germline): ENHRY, SYGVKD. CDR3 in amino acids: CAISAPSGGRQETQYF. CDR3 bases: TGTGCCATCAGTGCTCCTAGCGGGGGGCGACAAGAGACCCAGTACTTC.

In this sample, this clone turned up once. The chain has TRBV5-8 and TRBJ1-5; D uncertain. The CDR3 contains 14 residues. The germline V gene has CDR1 SGHTS and CDR2 YDEGEE. V was cut by 3 bases and J by 0 bases, with 7 bases left in between. CDR3 amino acids: CASSYPGSNQPQHF. DNA for the CDR3: TGTGCCAGCAGCTACCCGGGTAGCAATCAGCCCCAGCATTTT.

In its sample, this clone was seen a few times. The rearrangement links TRBV5-4 to TRBJ2-2, with D tentatively TRBD2 (7 bases). The CDR3 is made up of 16 amino acids. V shed 1 base and J shed 7 bases, with 17 bases lying between them. Germline-derived CDR1 and CDR2 are SGHNT and YYREEE (reference sequence). The chain's CDR3 is CASSLSRGGPNGELFF. The CDR3 nucleotides read TGTGCCAGCAGCTTGTCTAGGGGGGGCCCCAACGGGGAGCTGTTTTTT.

The chain uses TRBV4-2 and TRBJ2-5; TRBD2 matches 16 bases. Germline assignment: CDR1 LGHNA and CDR2 YNFKEQ. The CDR3 consists of 19 residues. With V trimmed by 4 bases and J by 2 bases, 10 bases remained unmatched. CDR3 DNA: TGTGCCAGCAGCCGATATGGGACTAGCGGGGGGGCCGGGCAAGAGACCCAGTACTTC. This gives the protein CASSRYGTSGGAGQETQYF.

This chain connects TRBV12-3 or TRBV12-4 to TRBJ1-2; D ambiguous. CDR3 size: 12 residues. V was trimmed by 4 bases and J by 4 bases, leaving 7 bases between them. The CDR3 loop is CASSSSGYGYTF. The CDR3, as DNA: TGTGCCAGCAGTTCTTCCGGCTATGGCTACACCTTC.

This chain uses TRBV6-6 with TRBJ1-6; 8 nucleotides line up with TRBD1. Germline trimming cut 0 bases from V and 10 bases from J; bases unmatched to any gene: 5. The CDR3 length is 15 residues. Germline V gene data show CDR1 as MNHNY and CDR2 as SVGAGI (reference sequence). The CDR3 sequence is CASSYSGQGGSPLHF. The CDR3 coding sequence is TGTGCCAGCAGTTACTCAGGACAGGGAGGCTCACCCCTCCACTTT.

The chain has TRBV5-6 and TRBJ2-3; TRBD2 agrees at 9 bases. The trim removed 2 bases at V and 3 bases at J, leaving 1 base unmatched. Germline V gives CDR1 SGHDT, CDR2 YYEEEE. CDR3 length: 14 amino acids. CDR3 residues: CASSFGLATDTQYF. CDR3 in DNA: TGTGCCAGCAGCTTTGGACTAGCGACAGATACGCAGTATTTT.

J is TRBJ1-2 and V is TRBV10-3; D uncertain. CDR3 size: 13 residues. V was pared by 4 bases and J by 8 bases, with 14 bases between. From germline, CDR1 is ENHRY and CDR2 SYGVKD. As DNA, the CDR3 is TGTGCCATCAGTGTAGGGCGGGAAGACGGCTACACCTTC. Translated: CAISVGREDGYTF.

J is TRBJ1-6 and V is TRBV6-5, with D hard to call. The CDR3 has 14 residues. The V gene's germline CDR1 is MNHEY and CDR2 SVGAGI. The V end lost 6 bases, the J end lost 11 bases, and 17 bases lay between the germline ends. This chain's CDR3 is CASSPQAGATPLHF. CDR3 coding DNA: TGTGCCAGCAGCCCCCAGGCGGGAGCAACACCCCTCCACTTT.

Of note for this clone: The identical CDR3 is also encoded by other nucleotide sequences in the sample. The V gene is TRBV5-1, the J gene TRBJ1-5; D unclear. V dropped 1 base and J dropped 7 bases, with 12 bases sitting between them. Germline CDR1 and CDR2: SGHRS and YFSETQ. This CDR3 comprises 14 residues. The DNA of the CDR3 is TGCGCCAGCAGCTTGTCCGGTTCGGGGCAGCCCCAGCATTTT. This sequence encodes CASSLSGSGQPQHF.

This clone was detected only once. This rearrangement joins TRBV10-1 to TRBJ2-3, with 7 bases matching TRBD1. The CDR3 is 16 amino acids. V was pared by 8 bases and J by 2 bases, with 13 bases of the junction left unmatched. Germline CDR1 is WNHNN and CDR2 is SYGVQD (reference sequence). The CDR3 nucleotides are TGCGCCAGCCCGAACAGGGGAACCGGGTACACAGATACGCAGTATTTT. It specifies CASPNRGTGYTDTQYF.

The rearrangement links TRBV6-1 to TRBJ2-6, with 10 bases that match TRBD2. V lost 4 bases, J lost 0 bases, and 6 bases stayed unmatched. Germline V gives CDR1 MNHNS, CDR2 SASEGT. The CDR3 is made up of 18 amino acids. Here the CDR3 DNA reads TGTGCCAGCAGTGCCCAGCGGGGGGGCCTCTCTGGGGCCAACGTCCTGACTTTC. Amino acid sequence: CASSAQRGGLSGANVLTF.

The chain is built from TRBV7-2 and TRBJ1-1, with D possibly matching TRBD1 (5 bases). Trimming took 5 bases from V and 5 from J, leaving 15 bases between them. CDR1 is SGHTA and CDR2 is FQGNSA in the germline V gene. The CDR3 length is 14 residues. The CDR3 DNA follows: TGTGCCAGCAGCCCGGTGGGGGGTTGGACTGAAGCTTTCTTT. Encoded protein: CASSPVGGWTEAFF. The full variable domain, its missing parts supplied by reference TRBV7-2 and TRBJ1-1, is GAGVSQSPSNKVTEKGKDVELRCDPISGHTALYWYRQSLGQGLEFLIYFQGNSAPDKSGLPSDRFSAERTGGSVSTLTIQRTQQEDSAVYLCASSPVGGWTEAFFGQGTRLTVV.

The rearrangement uses TRBV6-2 or TRBV6-3 and TRBJ2-3, with 9 bases aligning to TRBD2. This CDR3 spans 17 amino acids. Germline-derived CDR1 and CDR2 are MNHEY and SVGEGT. J gave up 1 base and V 5 bases, and 10 bases lay outside the gene matches. The CDR3 loop reads CASSHPWRLAGTDTQYF. In DNA form, the CDR3 reads TGTGCCAGCAGTCATCCCTGGAGACTAGCGGGCACAGATACGCAGTATTTT.

The V and J genes are TRBV19 and TRBJ1-2, with 7 bases that match TRBD1. J gave up 1 base and V 4 bases, and 6 bases lay outside the gene matches. Germline V CDR1 and CDR2: LNHDA, SQIVND (reference sequence). This CDR3 region has 15 residues. This CDR3 reads CASSTRQGNNYGYTF. The CDR3 DNA sequence: TGTGCCAGTAGTACCAGACAGGGCAATAACTATGGCTACACCTTC. Filled out from reference TRBV19 and TRBJ1-2, the complete variable domain reads DGGITQSPKYLFRKEGQNVTLSCEQNLNHDAMYWYRQDPGQGLRLIYYSQIVNDFQKGDIAEGYSVSREKKESFPLTVTSAQKNPTAFYLCASSTRQGNNYGYTFGSGTRLTVV.

The genes are TRBV5-4 and TRBJ1-2; D call uncertain. Germline assignment: CDR1 SGHNT and CDR2 YYREEE (reference sequence). V shed 0 bases and J shed 1 base, with 7 bases lying between them. The CDR3 contains 14 residues. This CDR3 reads CASSLAADNYGYTF. The CDR3 DNA reads TGTGCCAGCAGCTTGGCCGCAGATAACTATGGCTACACCTTC.

The V call is TRBV11-2, the J call TRBJ1-4, with 11 nucleotides matching TRBD1. This CDR3 has 16 amino acids. CDR1 SGHAT and CDR2 FQNNGV come from the germline V gene. Germline trimming cut 5 bases from V and 8 bases from J; bases unmatched to any gene: 10. In DNA, the CDR3 is TGTGCCAGCAGCACCGGACAGGGGGCGGTTGGCGAAAAACTGTTTTTT. Residues: CASSTGQGAVGEKLFF.

The J gene is TRBJ1-2, the V gene TRBV12-3 or TRBV12-4; 7 bases fit TRBD1. Germline trimming cut 5 bases from V and 4 bases from J; bases unmatched to any gene: 4. The CDR3 has 13 residues. The CDR3 sequence is CASSGTVGYGYTF. The DNA of the CDR3 is TGTGCCAGCAGTGGGACAGTGGGCTATGGCTACACCTTC.

Details on this clone: The same CDR3 also results from other DNA sequences found in this sample. The V gene is TRBV5-1, the J gene TRBJ1-1; a possible D gene is TRBD1 (6 bases). Trimming took 4 bases from V and 1 from J, leaving 14 bases between them. CDR1 is SGHRS and CDR2 is YFSETQ in the germline V gene. The CDR3 has 15 amino acids. Here the CDR3 DNA reads TGCGCCAGCAGCCTCCTCACAGGGAGGAACACTGAAGCTTTCTTT. This translates into CASSLLTGRNTEAFF.

This rearrangement joins TRBV12-3 or TRBV12-4 to TRBJ2-7, with D hard to call. This CDR3 is built from 13 residues. Trimming pared 1 base from V and 2 bases from J, leaving 6 bases between. CDR3 residues: CASSLGHAYEQYF. The CDR3 DNA sequence: TGTGCCAGCAGTTTAGGACACGCCTACGAGCAGTACTTC.

The chain joins TRBV9 to TRBJ2-2; 10 nucleotides line up with TRBD2. Germline V gene data show CDR1 as SGDLS and CDR2 as YYNGEE. The CDR3 loop spans 16 amino acids. V was clipped by 0 bases and J by 2 bases; unmatched bases: 1. For the CDR3, the DNA is TGTGCCAGCAGCGTAGTAGCGGGGGGTAACACCGGGGAGCTGTTTTTT. Translating gives CASSVVAGGNTGELFF.